The sequence of this T cell receptor beta chain was determined in a study of cytomegalovirus exposure and HLA in healthy donors. Study-wide points: Usually a TCR sequence was rare, but some public TCRs were found in many donors.

Assay used: immunoSEQ multiplex PCR; TCRdb lists only in-frame clones, some missing. Of around 350,000 clones in the sample, 75% to 90% were seen once. While the first cohort had 650 to 850 subjects, the donors belonged to the separate validation cohort of about 120 subjects. A note on this clone: The antigen remains undetermined.

The CDR3 has 16 residues. Germline-derived CDR1 and CDR2 are SGHRS and YFSETQ. The V gene lost 4 bases and the J gene lost 2 bases, with 18 bases spanning the gap. The specimen was PBMCs. The clonotype comes from a young woman in good health and CMV-seronegative. The chain joins TRBV5-1 to TRBJ1-2, with a tentative D call TRBD1 (6 bases). In DNA form, the CDR3 reads TGCGCCAGCAGCCTAAGTAACAGGGAACGGAACTATGGCTACACCTTC. Protein product: CASSLSNRERNYGYTF.